The entry below gives a single TCR beta chain sequence along with its context. The authors reverse transcribed roughly 0.5 to 1 ug RNA with random hexamers. The method of amplification for TCR beta CDR3 was immunoSEQ multiplex PCR, covering 54 Vbeta and 13 Jbeta. TCRdb independently ran MiXCR on the immunoSEQ multiplex PCR reads; one entry per CDR3 protein. The sample lists some 120,000 distinct CDR3 sequences, 90% to 95% occurring once. The entry originates in a study of CD8 T cells in Susac syndrome. CDR3 length equals 14 residues. V shed 6 bases, J shed 0 bases, and the junction held 4 bases outside the gene matches. Germline CDR1 SEHNR, CDR2 FQNEAQ (reference sequence). In blood CD8+ and CD4+ T cells, TCR beta underwent sequencing.

The sequenced sample was CD4+ T cells from PBMCs. The clonotype was recovered from a human donor in good health. The V call is TRBV7-9, the J call TRBJ1-1; 7 nucleotides align to TRBD1. In DNA form, the CDR3 reads TGTGCCAGCAGACCGGACAGGATGAACACTGAAGCTTTCTTT. Protein product: CASRPDRMNTEAFF.